The 21 T cell receptor beta chains below come from one sample, sequenced in a study of blood T cell repertoires in COVID-19. Here immunoSEQ multiplex PCR was the method, and the copy in TCRdb shows in-frame clones only, minus some. The table includes 150,000 or so clones, roughly 88% detected once. Source material: peripheral blood. The source of these receptors is a woman aged 60 to 75 with COVID-19, enrolled during active disease.

The genes are TRBV5-8 and TRBJ2-7, with TRBD1 identical over 9 bases. Trimming removed 7 bases from V and 4 bases from J; junction bases left unmatched: 9. The CDR3 totals 14 residues. In germline, CDR1 is SGHTS, CDR2 YDEGEE. In DNA, the CDR3 is TGTGCCAGCTTTTCCACAGGGGGCACTTACGAGCAGTACTTC. Translated: CASFSTGGTYEQYF.

This clone has only one observation. In nucleotides, the CDR3 is TGTGCCAGCAGCAGACCCGCGGGCCCACCCGGGGAAAGGTGCACCGGGGAGCTGTTTTTT. Its translation: CASSRPAGPPGERCTGELFF. The rearrangement links TRBV21-1 to TRBJ2-2; TRBD2 is taken as the D call from the table, unchecked against the DNA. TRBV21-1 is a pseudogene. The CDR3 spans 20 residues.

This chain uses TRBV27 with TRBJ2-3; no clear D gene. With 5 bases removed from V and 0 bases from J, the gap between germline ends came to 6 bases. Germline CDR1 is MNHEY and CDR2 is SMNVEV (reference sequence). This CDR3 has 13 amino acids. Here the CDR3 reads CASSPLSTDTQYF. The CDR3 bases are TGTGCCAGCAGTCCACTTAGCACAGATACGCAGTATTTT.

The genes are TRBV7-9 and TRBJ2-7, with D tentatively TRBD2 (5 bases). Germline CDR1 and CDR2: SEHNR and FQNEAQ (reference sequence). The CDR3 covers 15 residues. Trimming left V 1 base short and J 4 bases short, with 14 bases between. The CDR3 nucleotides are TGTGCCAGCAGCTTAGTAGGACCGGGGAAATACGAGCAGTACTTC. It specifies CASSLVGPGKYEQYF.

A remark on this clone: Other nucleotide sequences from this sample produce the same CDR3. V is TRBV3-1 (or the pseudogene TRBV3-2) and J is TRBJ1-1; D is uncertain. The length of the CDR3 is 13 residues. V shed 1 base and J shed 2 bases, with 5 bases lying between them. Germline V lookup: CDR1 LGHDT, CDR2 YNNKEL (reference sequence). The CDR3 loop is CASSQGANTEAFF. The CDR3, as DNA: TGTGCCAGCAGCCAAGGGGCTAACACTGAAGCTTTCTTT.

This clone was seen only once. The rearrangement links TRBV19 to TRBJ1-2; no clear D gene. The CDR3 has 14 amino acids. V gave up 4 bases and J gave up 0 bases, with 9 bases separating them. The germline V gene has CDR1 LNHDA and CDR2 SQIVND (reference sequence). For the CDR3, the DNA is TGTGCCAGTAGTAAGGAGGGAACTAACTATGGCTACACCTTC. Amino acids: CASSKEGTNYGYTF.

V and J are TRBV10-2 and TRBJ2-3; unclear D gene. The CDR3 is 13 amino acids. Germline V lookup: CDR1 WSHSY, CDR2 SAAADI. Deletions cut 6 bases from V and 2 bases from J, with 9 bases between. The CDR3 here is CASRTDTTDTQYF. In DNA, the CDR3 is TGCGCCAGCAGAACAGACACCACAGATACGCAGTATTTT.

J is TRBJ1-1 and V is TRBV15, with 7 bases aligning to TRBD1. Losses at the gene ends were 4 bases for V and 6 bases for J; bases not matched to a gene: 8. Germline CDR1 and CDR2: LNHNV and YYDKDF (reference sequence). This CDR3 spans 14 amino acids. The CDR3 DNA is TGTGCCACCAGCACCATAGGACAGGTAGCTGAAGCTTTCTTT. Residues: CATSTIGQVAEAFF.

The chain is built from TRBV6-5 and TRBJ1-4; possibly TRBD1 for D (5 bases). The CDR3 covers 11 residues. Trimming shortened V by 7 bases and J by 11 bases, and 11 bases separated the two germline ends. Germline loops: CDR1 MNHEY, CDR2 SVGAGI. This CDR3 reads CASNGGGKLFF. The CDR3 DNA follows: TGTGCCAGCAATGGGGGGGGGAAACTGTTTTTT.

The chain uses TRBV2 and TRBJ2-5; TRBD1 agrees at 9 bases. This CDR3 has 15 residues. Germline CDR1 reads SNHLY; CDR2 reads FYNNEI. The V segment lost 6 bases and the J segment 5 bases; nucleotides outside the gene matches: 10. This CDR3 is CASRPDRGGIETQYF. The CDR3 DNA reads as TGTGCCAGCAGACCGGACAGGGGAGGGATTGAGACCCAGTACTTC.

This clone showed up just once. This chain links TRBV11-3 with TRBJ1-1; a weak D match, TRBD1 (5 bases). With 3 bases removed from V and 3 bases from J, the gap between germline ends came to 11 bases. The CDR3 has 14 amino acids. Germline V gene lookup returns CDR1 SGHNT and CDR2 YENEEA. In DNA, the CDR3 is TGTGCCAGCAGCTTGCAGGGTTCGGACACTGAAGCTTTCTTT. This gives the protein CASSLQGSDTEAFF.

V gene TRBV5-5 combines with J gene TRBJ2-7, with 8 bases lining up with TRBD1. Germline V gene data show CDR1 as SGHKS and CDR2 as YYEKEE (reference sequence). V was clipped by 0 bases and J by 2 bases; unmatched bases: 7. CDR3 length equals 16 residues. This chain's CDR3 is CASSLATDRVTYEQYF. The CDR3 DNA sequence: TGTGCCAGCAGCTTGGCCACGGACAGGGTAACCTACGAGCAGTACTTC. Complete variable domain (other parts from reference TRBV5-5 and TRBJ2-7): DAGVTQSPTHLIKTRGQQVTLRCSPISGHKSVSWYQQVLGQGPQFIFQYYEKEERGRGNFPDRFSARQFPNYSSELNVNALLLGDSALYLCASSLATDRVTYEQYFGPGTRLTVT.

The V call is TRBV6-5, the J call TRBJ1-1; a weak D match, TRBD1 (5 bases). The CDR3 totals 14 residues. Trimming took 8 bases from V and 4 from J, leaving 17 bases between them. Germline loops: CDR1 MNHEY, CDR2 SVGAGI. CDR3 DNA sequence: TGTGCCAGCTCCGGGGGGGGTTGGCTCACTGAAGCTTTCTTT. This gives the protein CASSGGGWLTEAFF.

This chain uses TRBV18 with TRBJ2-5, with a possible D match to TRBD1 (6 bases). The CDR3 has 15 amino acids. Looked up from germline, CDR1 is KGHSH and CDR2 is LQKENI. V lost 2 bases and J 4 bases, leaving 14 bases between the germline ends. The CDR3 bases are TGTGCCAGCTCACCATGGGTACAGGGCTCAGAGACCCAGTACTTC. Encoded protein: CASSPWVQGSETQYF.

The V and J genes are TRBV5-6 and TRBJ2-2; the match to TRBD2 covers 7 bases. Germline assignment: CDR1 SGHDT and CDR2 YYEEEE. The ends lost 3 bases at V and 0 bases at J; junction bases unmatched: 8. The CDR3 runs to 17 residues. The CDR3 DNA follows: TGTGCCAGCAGCTCCCTTCGACTAGCCACGAACACCGGGGAGCTGTTTTTT. The encoded protein is CASSSLRLATNTGELFF.

The chain couples TRBV3-1 (or the pseudogene TRBV3-2) to TRBJ1-2; 7 nucleotides agree with TRBD1. The ends lost 4 bases at V and 2 bases at J; junction bases unmatched: 10. CDR3 length: 16 amino acids. CDR1 and CDR2 (germline): LGHDT, YNNKEL (reference sequence). The CDR3 region has the DNA TGTGCCAGCAGCCCGCTTAACAGGGGACAAAACTATGGCTACACCTTC. As protein: CASSPLNRGQNYGYTF.

The chain has TRBV7-3 and TRBJ2-1, with TRBD2 matching 9 bases. The length of the CDR3 is 15 residues. The V gene end was trimmed by 3 bases and the J gene end by 5 bases; junction bases not matched to a gene: 5. From germline, CDR1 is SGHTA and CDR2 FQGTGA. Written as DNA, the CDR3 is TGTGCCAGCAGCTTCCAGCGGGGGGTTAACAATGAGCAGTTCTTC. It translates to CASSFQRGVNNEQFF.

The rearrangement joins TRBV19 to TRBJ1-2; TRBD1 matches at 9 bases. CDR1 and CDR2 (germline): LNHDA, SQIVND (reference sequence). CDR3 length equals 13 residues. V shed 4 bases and J 4 bases; nucleotides not matched to a gene: 1. As DNA, the CDR3 is TGTGCCAGTAGTACGGGACAGGGCTATGGCTACACCTTC. It specifies CASSTGQGYGYTF.

This clone was detected only a few times. J is TRBJ1-6 and V is TRBV2, with 11 bases identical to TRBD1. The germline V gene has CDR1 SNHLY and CDR2 FYNNEI. The CDR3 covers 13 residues. Losses at the gene ends were 7 bases for V and 9 bases for J; bases not matched to a gene: 2. CDR3 coding DNA: TGTGCCAGCAAAGGACAGGGGGCTTCACCCCTCCACTTT. It encodes CASKGQGASPLHF.

This clone showed up just a few times. The chain couples TRBV10-3 to TRBJ2-7; 7 positions agree with TRBD1. The CDR3 is 15 amino acids. The germline gives CDR1 ENHRY, CDR2 SYGVKD. After removal of 6 bases from V and 5 bases from J, the junction contained 13 bases not matched to a gene. CDR3 nucleotides: TGTGCCATCAGGGACCGACAGGGAAAGCGCAACGAGCAGTACTTC. This translates into CAIRDRQGKRNEQYF.

The rearrangement links TRBV5-1 to TRBJ2-6; perhaps TRBD2 as D (6 bases). Trimming shortened V by 1 base and J by 1 base, and 15 bases separated the two germline ends. The CDR3 sequence is 18 residues long. Germline lookup yields CDR1 SGHRS and CDR2 YFSETQ. Here the CDR3 reads CASSLRDLGPSGANVLTF. CDR3 sequence (DNA): TGCGCCAGCAGCTTGAGGGACTTGGGCCCGTCTGGGGCCAACGTCCTGACTTTC. Looking up the rest from reference TRBV5-1 and TRBJ2-6 gives the full variable domain: KAGVTQTPRYLIKTRGQQVTLSCSPISGHRSVSWYQQTPGQGLQFLFEYFSETQRNKGNFPGRFSGRQFSNSRSEMNVSTLELGDSALYLCASSLRDLGPSGANVLTFGAGSRLTVL.